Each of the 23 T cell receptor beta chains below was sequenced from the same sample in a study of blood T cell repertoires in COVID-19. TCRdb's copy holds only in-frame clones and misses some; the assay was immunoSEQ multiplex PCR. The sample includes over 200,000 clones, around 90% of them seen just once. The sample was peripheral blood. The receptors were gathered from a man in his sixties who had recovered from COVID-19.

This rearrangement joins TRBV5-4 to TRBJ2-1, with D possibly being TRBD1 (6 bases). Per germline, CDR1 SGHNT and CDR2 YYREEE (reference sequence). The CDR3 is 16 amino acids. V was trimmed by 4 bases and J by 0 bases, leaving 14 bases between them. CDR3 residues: CASSSRGDNSYNEQFF. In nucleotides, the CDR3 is TGTGCCAGCAGCAGTCGAGGGGACAACTCCTACAATGAGCAGTTCTTC. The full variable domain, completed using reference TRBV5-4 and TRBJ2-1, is ETGVTQSPTHLIKTRGQQVTLRCSSQSGHNTVSWYQQALGQGPQFIFQYYREEENGRGNFPPRFSGLQFPNYSSELNVNALELDDSALYLCASSSRGDNSYNEQFFGPGTRLTVL.

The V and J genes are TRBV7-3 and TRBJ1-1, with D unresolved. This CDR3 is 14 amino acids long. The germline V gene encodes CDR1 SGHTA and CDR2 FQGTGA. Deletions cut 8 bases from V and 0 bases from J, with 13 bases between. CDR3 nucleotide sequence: TGTGCCAGCGCCAAAAGTTCGGTGAACACTGAAGCTTTCTTT. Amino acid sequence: CASAKSSVNTEAFF.

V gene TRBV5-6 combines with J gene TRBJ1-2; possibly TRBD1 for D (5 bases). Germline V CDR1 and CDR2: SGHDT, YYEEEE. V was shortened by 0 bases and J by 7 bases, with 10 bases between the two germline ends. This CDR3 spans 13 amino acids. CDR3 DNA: TGTGCCAGCAGCTTGGCCCAGGGTGGTGGCTACACCTTC. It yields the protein CASSLAQGGGYTF.

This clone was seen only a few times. CDR3 sequence (DNA): TGTGCCAGCTCACCTTTGACAGGAAGCAACACTGAAGCTTTCTTT. Its protein is CASSPLTGSNTEAFF. V usage is TRBV18 and J usage is TRBJ1-1, with D tentatively TRBD1 (6 bases). The CDR3 has 15 residues. Deletions cut 3 bases from V and 2 bases from J, with 13 bases between. CDR1 is KGHSH and CDR2 is LQKENI in the germline V gene.

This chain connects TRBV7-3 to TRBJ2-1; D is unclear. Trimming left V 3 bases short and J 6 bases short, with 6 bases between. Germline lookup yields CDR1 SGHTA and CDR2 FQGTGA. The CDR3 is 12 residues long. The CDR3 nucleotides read TGTGCCAGCAGCTTCCCGGGCAATGAGCAGTTCTTC. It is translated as CASSFPGNEQFF.

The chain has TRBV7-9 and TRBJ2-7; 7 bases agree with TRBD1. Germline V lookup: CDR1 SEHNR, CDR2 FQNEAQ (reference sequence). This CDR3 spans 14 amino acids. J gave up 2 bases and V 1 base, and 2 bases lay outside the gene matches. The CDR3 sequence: CASSLEGQTYEQYF. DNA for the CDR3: TGTGCCAGCAGCTTAGAGGGACAGACCTACGAGCAGTACTTC.

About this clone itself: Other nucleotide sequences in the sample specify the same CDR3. CDR3 sequence reads: CASSPGLAGGSNEQFF. The CDR3 DNA reads as TGTGCCAGCTCCCCCGGACTAGCGGGGGGGAGCAATGAGCAGTTCTTC. This chain links TRBV18 with TRBJ2-1; 15 bases are shared with TRBD2. Looked up from germline, CDR1 is KGHSH and CDR2 is LQKENI. CDR3 length: 16 residues. V dropped 6 bases and J dropped 6; count of bases not matched to a gene: 6.

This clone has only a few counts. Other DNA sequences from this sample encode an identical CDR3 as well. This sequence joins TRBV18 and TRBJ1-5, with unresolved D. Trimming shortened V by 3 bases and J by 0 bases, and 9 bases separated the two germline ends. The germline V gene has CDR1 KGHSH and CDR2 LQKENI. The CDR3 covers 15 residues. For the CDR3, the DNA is TGTGCCAGCTCACCCGGGGTCTTTAGCAATCAGCCCCAGCATTTT. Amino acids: CASSPGVFSNQPQHF.

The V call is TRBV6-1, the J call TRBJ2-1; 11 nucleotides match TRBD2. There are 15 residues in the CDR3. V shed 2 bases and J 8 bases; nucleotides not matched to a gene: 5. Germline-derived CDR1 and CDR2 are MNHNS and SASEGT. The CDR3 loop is CASSEHSGGVYEQFF. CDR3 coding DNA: TGTGCCAGCAGTGAACATAGCGGGGGGGTGTATGAGCAGTTCTTC.

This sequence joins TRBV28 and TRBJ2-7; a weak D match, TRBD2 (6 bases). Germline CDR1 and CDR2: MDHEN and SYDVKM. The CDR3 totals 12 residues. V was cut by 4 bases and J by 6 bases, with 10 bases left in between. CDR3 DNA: TGTGCCAGCAGTTGGGCTAGCGTCGAGCAGTACTTC. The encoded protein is CASSWASVEQYF. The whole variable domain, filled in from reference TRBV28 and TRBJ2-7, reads DVKVTQSSRYLVKRTGEKVFLECVQDMDHENMFWYRQDPGLGLRLIYFSYDVKMKEKGDIPEGYSVSREKKERFSLILESASTNQTSMYLCASSWASVEQYFGPGTRLTVT.

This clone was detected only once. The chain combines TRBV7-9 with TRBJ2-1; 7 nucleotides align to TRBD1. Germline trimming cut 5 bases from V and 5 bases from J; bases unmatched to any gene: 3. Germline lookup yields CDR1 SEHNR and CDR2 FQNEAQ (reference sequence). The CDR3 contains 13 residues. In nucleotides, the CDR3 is TGTGCCAGCAGCCCCACAGGGGACAATGAGCAGTTCTTC. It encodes CASSPTGDNEQFF.

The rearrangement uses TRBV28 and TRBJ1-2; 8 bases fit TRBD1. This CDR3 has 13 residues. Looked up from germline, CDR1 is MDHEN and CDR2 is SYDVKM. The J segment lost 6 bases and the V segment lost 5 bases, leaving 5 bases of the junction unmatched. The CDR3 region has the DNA TGTGCCAGCAGTACTCCAGGGGGCGATGGCTACACCTTC. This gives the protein CASSTPGGDGYTF.

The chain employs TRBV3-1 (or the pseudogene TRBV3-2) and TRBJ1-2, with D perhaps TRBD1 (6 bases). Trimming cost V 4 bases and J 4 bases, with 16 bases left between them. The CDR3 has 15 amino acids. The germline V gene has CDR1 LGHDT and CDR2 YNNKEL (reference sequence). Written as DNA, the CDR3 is TGTGCCAGCAGCCTGACAGGCGCCGTCTTCTATGGCTACACCTTC. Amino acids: CASSLTGAVFYGYTF.

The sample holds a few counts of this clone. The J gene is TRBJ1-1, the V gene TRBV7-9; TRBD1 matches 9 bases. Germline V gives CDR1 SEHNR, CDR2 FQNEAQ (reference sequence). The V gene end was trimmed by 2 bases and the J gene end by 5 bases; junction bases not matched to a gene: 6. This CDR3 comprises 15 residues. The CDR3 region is CASSLRGTGRTEAFF. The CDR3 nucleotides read TGTGCCAGCAGCTTAAGGGGGACAGGGAGGACTGAAGCTTTCTTT.

The CDR3: CASTRPGQGLSYEQYF. Here the CDR3 DNA reads TGTGCCAGCACCCGGCCCGGACAGGGATTATCCTACGAGCAGTACTTC. The chain has TRBV5-5 and TRBJ2-7; 8 nucleotides agree with TRBD1. V gave up 6 bases and J gave up 1 base; unmatched junction bases: 12. Germline V gene lookup returns CDR1 SGHKS and CDR2 YYEKEE (reference sequence). The CDR3 contains 16 residues.

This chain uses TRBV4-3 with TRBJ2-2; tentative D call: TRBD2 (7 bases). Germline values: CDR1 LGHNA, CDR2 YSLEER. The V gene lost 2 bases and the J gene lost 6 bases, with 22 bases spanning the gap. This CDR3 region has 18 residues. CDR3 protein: CASSQNWGLTRGAGELFF. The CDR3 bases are TGCGCCAGCAGCCAAAATTGGGGGCTAACTCGGGGGGCCGGGGAGCTGTTTTTT.

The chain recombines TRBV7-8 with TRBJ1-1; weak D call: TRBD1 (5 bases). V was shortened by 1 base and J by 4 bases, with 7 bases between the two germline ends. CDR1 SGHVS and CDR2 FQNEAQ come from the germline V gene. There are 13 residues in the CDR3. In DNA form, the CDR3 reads TGTGCCAGCAGCTTAGTGGGGCCCACTGAAGCTTTCTTT. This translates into CASSLVGPTEAFF.

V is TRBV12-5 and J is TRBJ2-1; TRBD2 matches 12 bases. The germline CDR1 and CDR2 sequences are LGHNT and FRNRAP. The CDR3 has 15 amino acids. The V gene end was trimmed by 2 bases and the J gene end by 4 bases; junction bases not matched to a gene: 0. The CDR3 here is CASGLTSGRYNEQFF. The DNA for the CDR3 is TGTGCTAGTGGTTTGACTAGCGGGAGGTACAATGAGCAGTTCTTC. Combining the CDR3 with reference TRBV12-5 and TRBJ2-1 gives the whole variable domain DARVTQTPRHKVTEMGQEVTMRCQPILGHNTVFWYRQTMMQGLELLAYFRNRAPLDDSGMPKDRFSAEMPDATLATLKIQPSEPRDSAVYFCASGLTSGRYNEQFFGPGTRLTVL.

Written as DNA, the CDR3 is TGCGCCAGCCCGGGACAGGGGGATGGCTACACCTTC. Protein sequence: CASPGQGDGYTF. The genes are TRBV10-1 and TRBJ1-2; TRBD1 agrees at 11 bases. The germline CDR1 and CDR2 sequences are WNHNN and SYGVQD (reference sequence). Losses at the gene ends were 8 bases for V and 6 bases for J; bases not matched to a gene: 2. The CDR3 is 12 residues long.

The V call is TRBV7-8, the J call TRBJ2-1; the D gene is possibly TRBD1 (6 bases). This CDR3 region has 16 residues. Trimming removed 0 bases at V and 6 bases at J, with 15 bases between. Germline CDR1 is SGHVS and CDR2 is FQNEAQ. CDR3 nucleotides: TGTGCCAGCAGCTTAGCCACAGGGAGCGCCACCAATGAGCAGTTCTTC. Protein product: CASSLATGSATNEQFF.

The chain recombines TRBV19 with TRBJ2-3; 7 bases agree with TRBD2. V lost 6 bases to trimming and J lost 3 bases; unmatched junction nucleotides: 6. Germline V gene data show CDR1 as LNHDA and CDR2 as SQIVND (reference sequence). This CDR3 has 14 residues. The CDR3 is CASSLTSVTDTQYF. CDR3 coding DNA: TGTGCCAGTAGCCTAACTAGCGTAACAGATACGCAGTATTTT. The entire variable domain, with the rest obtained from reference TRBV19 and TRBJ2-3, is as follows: DGGITQSPKYLFRKEGQNVTLSCEQNLNHDAMYWYRQDPGQGLRLIYYSQIVNDFQKGDIAEGYSVSREKKESFPLTVTSAQKNPTAFYLCASSLTSVTDTQYFGPGTRLTVL.

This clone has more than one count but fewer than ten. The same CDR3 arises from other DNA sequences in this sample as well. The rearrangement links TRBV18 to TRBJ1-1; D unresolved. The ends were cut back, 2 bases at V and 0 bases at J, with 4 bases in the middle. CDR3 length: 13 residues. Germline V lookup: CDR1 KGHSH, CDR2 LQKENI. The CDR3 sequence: CASSPGLNTEAFF. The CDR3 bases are TGTGCCAGCTCACCAGGCTTGAACACTGAAGCTTTCTTT.

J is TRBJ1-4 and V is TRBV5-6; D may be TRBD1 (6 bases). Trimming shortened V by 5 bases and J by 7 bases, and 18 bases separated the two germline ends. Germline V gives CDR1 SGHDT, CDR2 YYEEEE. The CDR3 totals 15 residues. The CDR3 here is CASRPSGGQIEKLFF. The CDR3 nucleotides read TGTGCCAGCAGGCCCTCCGGGGGGCAAATTGAAAAACTGTTTTTT.